This entry lists 27 T cell receptor beta chains sequenced from one sample in a study of blood T cell repertoires in COVID-19. The protocol was immunoSEQ multiplex PCR, while the TCRdb copy is restricted to in-frame clones and leaves out a portion. The sample records 50,000 or so clones, 84% being singletons. The sample was peripheral blood. These receptors originate from a man aged 45-65 years with acute or convalescent COVID-19.

The chain joins TRBV5-1 to TRBJ2-3; a possible D gene is TRBD1 (6 bases). V lost 1 base, J lost 1 base, and 13 bases lay in between. The germline CDR1 and CDR2 sequences are SGHRS and YFSETQ. There are 16 residues in the CDR3. The CDR3 loop reads CASSLKTQGRTDTQYF. The CDR3 nucleotides are TGCGCCAGCAGCTTGAAGACACAGGGTCGCACAGATACGCAGTATTTT.

This chain uses TRBV6-4 with TRBJ2-3, with D tentatively TRBD1 (6 bases). Trimming left V 0 bases short and J 6 bases short, with 16 bases between. The CDR3 is made up of 16 amino acids. Germline V lookup: CDR1 MRHNA, CDR2 SNTAGT. CDR3 loop: CASSDSPGHPPDTQYF. DNA of the CDR3: TGTGCCAGCAGTGACTCCCCGGGACACCCTCCGGATACGCAGTATTTT.

The chain is built from TRBV5-1 and TRBJ1-1; D unresolved. Per the germline V gene, CDR1 is SGHRS and CDR2 is YFSETQ. Between the trimmed V and J ends, which lost 1 base and 1 base, there was a span of 5 bases. CDR3 size: 13 residues. CDR3 sequence (DNA): TGCGCCAGCAGCTTGCCGAGGAACACTGAAGCTTTCTTT. This gives the protein CASSLPRNTEAFF.

This chain links TRBV11-1 with TRBJ1-1; TRBD1 is a possible D gene (5 bases). The germline V gene has CDR1 SGHAT and CDR2 FQDESV (reference sequence). The V end was cut by 3 bases, the J end by 3 bases, with 8 bases between. The CDR3 is 13 residues long. CDR3 sequence reads: CASSFGRDTEAFF. The CDR3 DNA reads as TGTGCCAGCAGCTTCGGCAGGGACACTGAAGCTTTCTTT. The full variable domain, rest sourced from reference TRBV11-1 and TRBJ1-1, is EAEVAQSPRYKITEKSQAVAFWCDPISGHATLYWYRQILGQGPELLVQFQDESVVDDSQLPKDRFSAERLKGVDSTLKIQPAELGDSAMYLCASSFGRDTEAFFGQGTRLTVV.

The V gene is TRBV11-1, the J gene TRBJ2-3; D remains unclear. Trimming cost V 4 bases and J 4 bases, with 6 bases left between them. This CDR3 contains 12 residues. CDR1 is SGHAT and CDR2 is FQDESV in the germline V gene (reference sequence). The CDR3 sequence is CASSSGADTQYF. The CDR3 DNA reads TGTGCCAGCAGCTCGGGTGCAGATACGCAGTATTTT.

V and J are TRBV6-1 and TRBJ2-5; D is possibly TRBD1 (6 bases). This CDR3 is built from 13 residues. The V end lost 3 bases, the J end lost 5 bases, and 10 bases lay between the germline ends. Germline V gene sequence: CDR1 MNHNS, CDR2 SASEGT. The CDR3 DNA follows: TGTGCCAGCAGTGAGACAGGTCCCGAGACCCAGTACTTC. It is translated as CASSETGPETQYF.

The chain carries TRBV6-4 and TRBJ1-6, with a tentative D call TRBD1 (5 bases). The CDR3 is 15 amino acids. V shed 2 bases and J shed 7 bases, with 12 bases lying between them. Germline CDR1 MRHNA, CDR2 SNTAGT. The CDR3 here is CASSDRTTGNSPLHF. CDR3 DNA sequence: TGTGCCAGCAGTGACCGAACCACAGGAAATTCACCCCTCCACTTT.

This clone has only one observation. V usage is TRBV4-2 and J usage is TRBJ2-1; no firm D call. This CDR3 spans 14 amino acids. Trimming took off 0 bases at V and 6 bases at J, with 9 bases between the two ends. CDR1 and CDR2 (germline): LGHNA, YNFKEQ. CDR3 bases: TGTGCCAGCAGCCAAGATCCGACTTCCAATGAGCAGTTCTTC. This translates into CASSQDPTSNEQFF.

The V call is TRBV19, the J call TRBJ1-5, with 9 nucleotides matching TRBD1. The trim removed 4 bases at V and 4 bases at J, leaving 5 bases unmatched. Germline-derived CDR1 and CDR2 are LNHDA and SQIVND (reference sequence). The CDR3 is 15 residues long. Here the CDR3 DNA reads TGTGCCAGTAGTACCCTCGGGACAGGGAATCAGCCCCAGCATTTT. Its protein product is CASSTLGTGNQPQHF.

This rearrangement joins TRBV2 to TRBJ2-1; TRBD2 matches at 9 bases. This CDR3 comprises 14 residues. J was trimmed by 7 bases and V by 4 bases; bases with no gene match: 5. Germline-derived CDR1 and CDR2 are SNHLY and FYNNEI. The DNA of the CDR3 is TGTGCCAGCAGTGGGGCTAGCGGGATTAATGAGCAGTTCTTC. This gives the protein CASSGASGINEQFF. Using reference TRBV2 and TRBJ2-1 for the parts outside the CDR3, the full variable domain is EPEVTQTPSHQVTQMGQEVILRCVPISNHLYFYWYRQILGQKVEFLVSFYNNEISEKSEIFDDQFSVERPDGSNFTLKIRSTKLEDSAMYFCASSGASGINEQFFGPGTRLTVL.

The rearrangement links TRBV5-4 to TRBJ2-5; 12 bases agree with TRBD2. J gave up 5 bases and V 0 bases, and 8 bases lay outside the gene matches. Germline CDR1 SGHNT, CDR2 YYREEE (reference sequence). CDR3 length: 17 amino acids. The CDR3 region is CASSLAPTSGSWETQYF. The DNA for the CDR3 is TGTGCCAGCAGCTTGGCCCCGACTAGCGGGAGCTGGGAGACCCAGTACTTC.

The chain is built from TRBV7-3 and TRBJ2-1, with TRBD2 matching over 10 bases. Trimming took 4 bases from V and 6 from J; bases not matched to a gene: 6. The CDR3 is made up of 15 amino acids. Germline V gives CDR1 SGHTA, CDR2 FQGTGA. The chain's CDR3 is CASSSQRGGFNEQFF. CDR3 nucleotide sequence: TGTGCCAGCAGCTCTCAGCGGGGGGGCTTCAATGAGCAGTTCTTC. Supplemented by reference TRBV7-3 and TRBJ2-1, the full variable domain reads GAGVSQTPSNKVTEKGKYVELRCDPISGHTALYWYRQSLGQGPEFLIYFQGTGAADDSGLPNDRFFAVRPEGSVSTLKIQRTERGDSAVYLCASSSQRGGFNEQFFGPGTRLTVL.

This sequence joins TRBV4-1 and TRBJ2-7, with D maybe TRBD2 (6 bases). The CDR3 is 15 amino acids. CDR1 is MGHRA, CDR2 YSYEKL, per germline. With 3 bases removed from V and 1 base from J, the gap between germline ends came to 13 bases. DNA for the CDR3: TGCGCCAGCAGCCAGCTGGTAGCGGTATCCTACGAGCAGTACTTC. As protein: CASSQLVAVSYEQYF.

This sequence joins TRBV15 and TRBJ2-5; the match to TRBD1 covers 8 bases. Unmatched junction bases numbered 6, after V lost 4 bases and J lost 2 bases. The CDR3 extends over 15 amino acids. The germline V gene encodes CDR1 LNHNV and CDR2 YYDKDF (reference sequence). As DNA, the CDR3 is TGTGCCACCAGCATTCAGACAGGGGAGCAAGAGACCCAGTACTTC. Its protein is CATSIQTGEQETQYF.

The chain is built from TRBV29-1 and TRBJ1-2, with 8 positions matching TRBD1. The CDR3 covers 12 residues. Germline V gives CDR1 SQVTM, CDR2 ANQGSEA. Unmatched junction bases numbered 3, after V lost 3 bases and J lost 6 bases. CDR3 DNA sequence: TGCAGCGTTGAGACAGGGGAGGATGGCTACACCTTC. Encoded protein: CSVETGEDGYTF. The entire variable domain, with the rest obtained from reference TRBV29-1 and TRBJ1-2, is as follows: SAVISQKPSRDICQRGTSLTIQCQVDSQVTMMFWYRQQPGQSLTLIATANQGSEATYESGFVIDKFPISRPNLTFSTLTVSNMSPEDSSIYLCSVETGEDGYTFGSGTRLTVV.

The chain is built from TRBV5-8 and TRBJ2-1; TRBD2 aligns across 7 bases. Looked up from germline, CDR1 is SGHTS and CDR2 is YDEGEE. Unmatched junction bases numbered 5, after V lost 0 bases and J lost 8 bases. This CDR3 contains 14 residues. The CDR3 here is CASSLGREFHEQFF. For the CDR3, the DNA is TGTGCCAGCAGCTTGGGGCGGGAGTTCCATGAGCAGTTCTTC.

This clone was detected once. The chain couples TRBV27 to TRBJ1-6; D may be TRBD1 (5 bases). The CDR3 contains 14 residues. CDR1 is MNHEY and CDR2 is SMNVEV in the germline V gene (reference sequence). The V end was cut by 7 bases, the J end by 5 bases, with 12 bases between. The CDR3 DNA reads as TGTGCCAGCACCCCGGGGGTGAATAATTCACCCCTCCACTTT. Protein product: CASTPGVNNSPLHF.

This chain connects TRBV5-1 to TRBJ2-7, with D possibly matching TRBD1 (6 bases). Germline V CDR1 and CDR2: SGHRS, YFSETQ. The ends were cut back, 4 bases at V and 3 bases at J, with 14 bases in the middle. This CDR3 is built from 14 residues. CDR3 DNA: TGCGCCAGCAGCCCGGGACACTCGAACTACGAGCAGTACTTC. It translates to CASSPGHSNYEQYF.

The chain recombines TRBV9 with TRBJ2-7, with 8 positions matching TRBD2. The V and J ends lost 0 bases and 2 bases, in that order; junction bases with no gene match: 4. The CDR3 consists of 15 residues. The germline V gene has CDR1 SGDLS and CDR2 YYNGEE. The CDR3, as DNA: TGTGCCAGCAGCGTAGCGGGGGGGGGTGCCTACGAGCAGTACTTC. Translation: CASSVAGGGAYEQYF.

As for this clone: The same CDR3 arises from other DNA sequences in this sample as well. This sequence joins TRBV18 and TRBJ2-7; 8 bases are shared with TRBD1. The CDR3 has 13 residues. The junction had 5 bases not matched to a gene; V was cut back by 8 bases and J by 2 bases. In germline, CDR1 is KGHSH, CDR2 LQKENI. The CDR3 DNA reads as TGTGCCAGCACACGACAGGGGCCCTACGAGCAGTACTTC. Translated, it gives CASTRQGPYEQYF.

The rearrangement links TRBV27 to TRBJ2-7; TRBD2 is a possible D gene (6 bases). The CDR3 contains 17 residues. The germline V and J ends were trimmed by 6 bases and 3 bases, with 24 bases remaining between them. The germline CDR1 and CDR2 sequences are MNHEY and SMNVEV (reference sequence). The CDR3 nucleotides are TGTGCCAGCAGCGCCAATAAGGGAGGAGTGGGGTACTACGAGCAGTACTTC. Translated, it gives CASSANKGGVGYYEQYF.

The rearrangement links TRBV3-1 (or the pseudogene TRBV3-2) to TRBJ1-1; D is unclear. The ends were cut back, 4 bases at V and 4 bases at J, with 13 bases in the middle. The CDR3 runs 14 residues. CDR1 and CDR2 from the germline V gene are LGHDT and YNNKEL (reference sequence). DNA of the CDR3: TGTGCCAGCAGCCCGCCCGGTGGCGGCACTGAAGCTTTCTTT. Translated, it gives CASSPPGGGTEAFF.

The chain uses TRBV3-1 (or the pseudogene TRBV3-2) and TRBJ1-5; weak D call: TRBD1 (5 bases). This CDR3 comprises 17 residues. CDR1 and CDR2 (germline): LGHDT, YNNKEL (reference sequence). The ends were cut back, 1 base at V and 1 base at J, with 14 bases in the middle. The CDR3 region is CASSQGWGGRSNQPQHF. The DNA for the CDR3 is TGTGCCAGCAGCCAAGGTTGGGGGGGTCGGAGCAATCAGCCCCAGCATTTT.

The rearrangement links TRBV29-1 to TRBJ1-2; D is perhaps TRBD1 (5 bases). This CDR3 spans 14 amino acids. V gave up 6 bases and J gave up 11 bases, with 25 bases separating them. CDR1 is SQVTM and CDR2 is ANQGSEA in the germline V gene. CDR3 residues: CSVRDDSGFLRYTF. DNA for the CDR3: TGCAGCGTGCGGGACGACTCAGGTTTTCTTAGGTACACCTTC.

This chain uses TRBV7-9 with TRBJ1-5; 9 bases map to TRBD1. CDR3 length equals 15 residues. The junction had 11 bases not matched to a gene; V was cut back by 6 bases and J by 8 bases. In germline, CDR1 is SEHNR, CDR2 FQNEAQ (reference sequence). The chain's CDR3 is CASSFGTGNPKPQHF. CDR3 sequence (DNA): TGTGCCAGCAGTTTCGGGACAGGGAACCCTAAGCCCCAGCATTTT.

This clone was observed a handful of times. The CDR3 DNA follows: TGTGCCAGCAGCAATGTTCCGGTTAATGAGCAGTTCTTC. It is translated as CASSNVPVNEQFF. The rearrangement links TRBV5-6 to TRBJ2-1, with D unresolved. Germline V gene sequence: CDR1 SGHDT, CDR2 YYEEEE. The CDR3 length is 13 residues. Trimming shortened V by 4 bases and J by 7 bases, and 12 bases separated the two germline ends.

The V gene is TRBV27, the J gene TRBJ2-2, with D perhaps TRBD1 (5 bases). V dropped 2 bases and J dropped 3 bases, with 13 bases sitting between them. CDR1 is MNHEY and CDR2 is SMNVEV in the germline V gene (reference sequence). The CDR3 has 16 residues. CDR3 bases: TGTGCCAGCAGTTTAAAAGACAGATGGGACACCGGGGAGCTGTTTTTT. Translated, it gives CASSLKDRWDTGELFF.